This TCR beta chain was profiled in a study of CD8+ T cells in alopecia areata. To note about this clone: What it binds is unknown.

The authors extracted RNA and reverse transcribed it into cDNA as the sequencing template. TCRdb's table, derived via immunoSEQ multiplex PCR, lists solely in-frame clones and lacks some. The repertoire holds about 270,000 clones, with 50% to 75% as singletons. Overall study findings and caveats: Uncertain still, given a single nonresponder, is whether baseline CD8+ expansion links to response. Clonality exceeded that of normal scalp in lesional scalp, most notably in alopecia totalis/universalis. Scalp clonality and expanded CD8+ clones among the top 100 fell significantly with tofacitinib. In scalp and blood, many expanded lesional clones persisted during tofacitinib.

The V end lost 4 bases, the J end lost 3 bases, and 8 bases lay between the germline ends. There are 12 residues in the CDR3. The germline CDR1 and CDR2 sequences are SGHDT and YYEEEE. As to treatment: oral pan-JAK inhibitor, 5-10 mg twice daily. This chain uses TRBV5-6 with TRBJ2-7, with a possible D match to TRBD1 (5 bases). The receptor comes from a human donor with alopecia areata. The sample was CD4+ T cells sorted from blood, taken at week 52, from a patient treated with tofacitinib. The CDR3: CASSATDYEQYF. Here the CDR3 DNA reads TGTGCCAGCAGCGCGACAGACTACGAGCAGTACTTC.